The 8 T cell receptor beta chains in this list originate from one sample, sequenced in a study of multiple sclerosis patients with progressive multifocal leukoencephalopathy. The method was immunoSEQ multiplex PCR; TCRdb's version includes in-frame clones alone and lacks a portion of them. This table holds 25,000 to 30,000 clones, around 85% found once. Stated time point: time of PML onset. This material consisted of PBMCs, taken from a patient treated with natalizumab. The receptor source for this set is a woman aged 25-40 years with progressive multifocal leukoencephalopathy.

V usage is TRBV6-1 and J usage is TRBJ1-6; D may be TRBD1 (5 bases). Deletions cut 4 bases from V and 9 bases from J, with 13 bases between. Per germline, CDR1 MNHNS and CDR2 SASEGT. The CDR3 is 14 residues long. CDR3 DNA: TGTGCCAGCAGTGGGGGGAGGGGACTTTCACCCCTCCACTTT. This codes for CASSGGRGLSPLHF.

The rearrangement uses TRBV2 and TRBJ1-2; no definite D call. Trimming pared 7 bases from V and 4 bases from J, leaving 10 bases between. Germline V gene data show CDR1 as SNHLY and CDR2 as FYNNEI. This CDR3 has 12 amino acids. Here the CDR3 DNA reads TGTGCCAGCAACCCGGGCCCCTATGGCTACACCTTC. This translates into CASNPGPYGYTF.

This chain uses TRBV27 with TRBJ1-1; D is ambiguous. Germline loops: CDR1 MNHEY, CDR2 SMNVEV (reference sequence). This CDR3 is built from 13 residues. Trimming took off 3 bases at V and 3 bases at J, with 8 bases between the two ends. CDR3 DNA: TGTGCCAGCAGTTTCACTCAATACACTGAAGCTTTCTTT. It specifies CASSFTQYTEAFF.

This chain joins TRBV6-1 and TRBJ1-5, with D possibly matching TRBD1 (6 bases). The CDR3 extends over 15 amino acids. V lost 0 bases and J lost 3, with 9 bases in between. Germline assignment: CDR1 MNHNS and CDR2 SASEGT. CDR3 in amino acids: CASSEAGHNNQPQHF. The DNA of the CDR3 is TGTGCCAGCAGTGAAGCGGGACATAACAATCAGCCCCAGCATTTT.

The rearrangement uses TRBV7-2 and TRBJ1-6, with a weak D call TRBD1 (6 bases). This CDR3 spans 14 amino acids. V gave up 7 bases and J gave up 7 bases, with 14 bases separating them. CDR1 is SGHTA and CDR2 is FQGNSA in the germline V gene. The CDR3 DNA sequence: TGTGCCAGCAACCTCCCCAGGGGAAATTCACCCCTCCACTTT. Translated, it gives CASNLPRGNSPLHF. The variable domain in full, with the rest retrieved from reference TRBV7-2 and TRBJ1-6, is GAGVSQSPSNKVTEKGKDVELRCDPISGHTALYWYRQSLGQGLEFLIYFQGNSAPDKSGLPSDRFSAERTGGSVSTLTIQRTQQEDSAVYLCASNLPRGNSPLHFGNGTRLTVT.

In this sample, this clone turned up once. For the CDR3, the DNA is TGTGCCAGCAGGGACAATTACGAGCAGTACTTC. The encoded protein is CASRDNYEQYF. The chain is built from TRBV2 and TRBJ2-7; maybe TRBD1 (5 bases). Germline V gene lookup returns CDR1 SNHLY and CDR2 FYNNEI. V was clipped by 6 bases and J by 4 bases, with 7 bases between them. This CDR3 contains 11 residues.

Written as DNA, the CDR3 is TGTGCCAGCAAAACCGGCTGGGGGAACACTGAAGCTTTCTTT. Its protein product is CASKTGWGNTEAFF. The chain carries TRBV2 and TRBJ1-1; D remains ambiguous. Per the germline V gene, CDR1 is SNHLY and CDR2 is FYNNEI. V lost 7 bases to trimming and J lost 1 base, with 13 bases between them. The CDR3 runs to 14 residues.

The chain couples TRBV7-2 to TRBJ2-3; the D gene is possibly TRBD2 (6 bases). V was clipped by 2 bases and J by 4 bases, with 22 bases between them. Germline-derived CDR1 and CDR2 are SGHTA and FQGNSA. This CDR3 has 18 residues. The CDR3 loop reads CASSLTPRSSGASDTQYF. DNA of the CDR3: TGTGCCAGCAGCTTAACCCCTAGGAGTAGCGGAGCCTCAGATACGCAGTATTTT.